This is a list of T cell receptor beta chains from one sample in a study of human T cells and chemical hapten exposure. From the RACE reads, TCRdb called clonotypes with MiXCR, one entry per CDR3 protein. Here the sample spans 140,000 or so distinct CDR3 sequences, 12% being singletons. Sequenced material: whole blood, taken in connection with sensitization to the hapten diphenylcyclopropenone (DPC). The receptors were sampled from a woman in her fifties or sixties with alopecia areata. Some clones in this sample may be carry-over from other donors' samples. Each CDR3 is given with its conserved first and last residue. Each record gives: clone size, J gene, D gene, V gene, CDR3 protein, CDR3 DNA. The D gene is left open where the match is weak. Clone size is stated in some rows and not others, as once, few, many or a class when expanded.

few	TRBJ2-1	TRBD2	TRBV12-3/TRBV12-4	CASSLKGLAAYNEQFF	TGTGCCAGCAGTTTAAAGGGACTAGCGGCGTACAATGAGCAGTTCTTC
few	TRBJ1-5	TRBD1	TRBV4-1	CASSQAGTGVGPQHF	TGCGCCAGCAGCCAAGCAGGGACAGGGGTCGGGCCCCAGCATTTT
.	TRBJ2-5	.	TRBV23-1	CASSRYGQLRRETQYF	TGCGCCAGCAGTCGGTATGGACAGCTGCGCCGAGAGACCCAGTACTTC
many	TRBJ1-5	.	TRBV6-2/TRBV6-3	CASRGRDNQPQHF	TGTGCCAGCAGAGGACGGGACAATCAGCCCCAGCATTTT
.	TRBJ2-5	TRBD1	TRBV6-1	CASSEPGQAYQETQYF	TGTGCCAGCAGTGAACCTGGACAGGCGTACCAAGAGACCCAGTACTTC
few	TRBJ2-7	.	TRBV5-1	CASSLAGSPYEQYF	TGCGCCAGCAGCTTGGCAGGGTCTCCCTACGAGCAGTACTTC
few	TRBJ1-1	TRBD1	TRBV20-1	CSARDGAGGRTEAFF	TGCAGTGCTAGAGATGGGGCAGGGGGCAGGACTGAAGCTTTCTTT
few	TRBJ2-6	.	TRBV2	CASSEGGANVLTF	TGTGCCAGCAGTGAAGGGGGGGCCAACGTCCTGACTTTC
many	TRBJ2-5	.	TRBV11-2	CASSLLLVAGETQYF	TGTGCCAGCAGCTTATTATTGGTAGCCGGAGAGACCCAGTACTTC
few	TRBJ1-5	.	TRBV14	CASSARGSVWSIQPQHF	TGTGCCAGCAGCGCCAGGGGCTCGGTATGGTCTATTCAGCCCCAGCATTTT
.	TRBJ2-7	TRBD2	TRBV6-5	CASSYLPSGPYEQYF	TGTGCCAGCAGTTACCTCCCTAGCGGTCCTTACGAGCAGTACTTC
.	TRBJ1-5	TRBD1	TRBV10-3	CAIRQGADQPQHF	TGTGCCATCAGACAGGGGGCCGACCAGCCCCAGCATTTT
.	TRBJ2-1	.	TRBV9	CASTRLGDNEQFF	TGTGCCAGCACCAGACTAGGAGACAATGAGCAGTTCTTC
few	TRBJ2-7	.	TRBV3-1	CTSSQAWSSYEQYF	TGTACCAGCAGCCAAGCGTGGAGCTCCTACGAGCAGTACTTC
many	TRBJ1-4	TRBD1	TRBV7-8	CASSLGTGNEKLFF	TGTGCCAGCAGCTTAGGGACAGGGAATGAAAAACTGTTTTTT
few	TRBJ1-1	.	TRBV6-4	CASSERYPMNTEAFF	TGTGCCAGCAGTGAACGGTACCCCATGAACACTGAAGCTTTCTTT
.	TRBJ2-4	TRBD1	TRBV6-5	CASRPQGPLAKNIQYF	TGTGCCAGCAGACCACAGGGGCCCTTAGCCAAAAACATTCAGTACTTC
few	TRBJ1-2	.	TRBV20-1	CSASPGVIYGYTF	TGCAGTGCTAGTCCCGGGGTAATCTATGGCTACACCTTC
.	TRBJ2-2	TRBD1	TRBV20-1	CSASRGRTGELFF	TGCAGTGCTTCCAGGGGGCGAACCGGGGAGCTGTTTTTT
many	TRBJ1-1	.	TRBV20-1	CSARAWTVTGVFF	TGCAGTGCTAGAGCGTGGACCGTTACTGGAGTTTTCTTT
many	TRBJ2-3	TRBD2	TRBV18	CASSPDRGADTQYF	TGTGCCAGCTCACCTGATCGGGGGGCAGATACGCAGTATTTT
few	TRBJ2-1	.	TRBV29-1	CSVIPLTVYNEQFF	TGCAGCGTTATACCGCTGACGGTCTACAATGAGCAGTTCTTC
.	TRBJ2-1	TRBD1	TRBV18	CTSSPGTGLNEQFF	TGTACCAGCTCACCCGGGACAGGGTTGAATGAGCAGTTCTTC
.	TRBJ1-5	.	TRBV6-1	CASSEKGQGSNQPQHF	TGTGCCAGCAGTGAAAAAGGCCAGGGGAGCAATCAGCCCCAGCATTTT
.	TRBJ1-2	TRBD1	TRBV20-1	CSAREPTGVYGYTF	TGCAGTGCTAGAGAGCCGACAGGGGTCTATGGCTACACCTTC
few	TRBJ2-1	TRBD1	TRBV7-9	CASSSRTGHNEQFF	TGTGCCAGCAGCTCCCGGACAGGCCACAATGAGCAGTTCTTC
few	TRBJ2-3	TRBD2	TRBV7-9	CASSLVGTRATDTQYF	TGTGCCAGCAGCTTGGTAGGGACTAGGGCCACAGATACGCAGTATTTT
.	TRBJ2-7	TRBD2	TRBV5-1	CASSFHPGLAGPEQYF	TGCGCCAGCAGCTTTCACCCGGGACTAGCAGGACCCGAGCAGTACTTC
few	TRBJ2-4	.	TRBV7-2	CASSSTGRENIQYF	TGTGCCAGCAGCTCGACAGGTCGAGAAAACATTCAGTACTTC
many	TRBJ1-4	.	TRBV19	CASAGTASKLFF	TGTGCCAGTGCCGGGACGGCCTCAAAACTGTTTTTT
.	TRBJ2-7	.	TRBV29-1	CSVVTSSYEQYF	TGCAGCGTTGTGACTTCCTCCTACGAGCAGTACTTC
few	TRBJ2-1	TRBD2	TRBV30	CAWSVPGGPGFF	TGTGCCTGGAGTGTACCGGGAGGGCCGGGGTTCTTC
few	TRBJ2-7	TRBD1	TRBV29-1	CSVSGGTGGREQYF	TGCAGCGTCTCTGGGGGGACAGGGGGTCGCGAGCAGTACTTC
many	TRBJ2-1	.	TRBV7-2	CASTPNSNRVKEQFF	TGTGCCAGCACCCCGAATTCGAACAGGGTGAAAGAGCAGTTCTTC
.	TRBJ1-5	.	TRBV27	CASSLSRYSNQPQHF	TGTGCCAGCAGTTTATCACGGTATAGCAATCAGCCCCAGCATTTT
many	TRBJ2-3	TRBD1	TRBV29-1	CSAATGSGTDTQYF	TGCAGCGCCGCGACAGGGAGCGGCACAGATACGCAGTATTTT
few	TRBJ2-3	.	TRBV20-1	CSAGLMVTDTQYF	TGCAGTGCCGGACTGATGGTTACAGATACGCAGTATTTT
few	TRBJ2-5	.	TRBV7-6	CASSRGTVETQYF	TGTGCCAGCAGTAGGGGGACCGTGGAGACCCAGTACTTC
.	TRBJ2-7	TRBD1	TRBV4-1	CASSQGGTGGYYEQYF	TGCGCCAGCAGCCAAGGGGGGACAGGGGGATACTACGAGCAGTACTTC
.	TRBJ2-7	TRBD1	TRBV20-1	CSALELDRGTYEQYF	TGCAGTGCCCTCGAACTAGACAGGGGGACCTACGAGCAGTACTTC
.	TRBJ2-7	.	TRBV28	CASSGTFAEQYF	TGTGCCAGCAGTGGGACCTTCGCCGAGCAGTACTTC
.	TRBJ2-2	.	TRBV10-3	CAISDDWAPPNTGELFF	TGTGCCATCAGCGACGATTGGGCCCCTCCTAACACCGGGGAGCTGTTTTTT